This is a list of T cell receptor beta chains from one sample in a study of T cells in Graves' hyperthyroidism and ophthalmopathy. MiXCR, run by TCRdb on the multiplex PCR reads, gives a single entry per CDR3 protein. The sample holds around 200,000 distinct CDR3 sequences, about 17% seen once. Sequenced material: blood. The receptors were gathered from a man aged 35 to 55 with Graves' hyperthyroidism. Both conserved end residues are part of each CDR3. D genes are given only for firm matches. Size values are once, few and many counts, or a class for expanded clones, and some rows have none.

D	size	V	J	CDR3
NA	many	TRBV7-2	TRBJ2-3	CASSWGRDTQYF
TRBD1	NA	TRBV6-1	TRBJ1-4	CASSEMQGVDEKLFF
NA	NA	TRBV4-3	TRBJ1-5	CASSRGAGHQPQHF
NA	many	TRBV20-1	TRBJ1-6	CSAEGDLTYNSPLHF
TRBD1	many	TRBV5-1	TRBJ2-5	CASSSIVTGGGETQYF
NA	many	TRBV7-9	TRBJ1-1	CASSYFLGRAFF
NA	many	TRBV6-1	TRBJ2-7	CASRTGALGEQYF
NA	NA	TRBV11-2	TRBJ2-1	CASSPYRGGGINNEQFF
NA	few	TRBV28	TRBJ2-7	CASSRLGVASYEQYF
NA	NA	TRBV7-2	TRBJ1-1	CASSPIPNTEAFF
NA	many	TRBV28	TRBJ2-1	CASSGLQQPNEQFF
NA	NA	TRBV3-1	TRBJ2-1	CASSPRDTPYNEQFF
TRBD1	many	TRBV20-1	TRBJ1-2	CSARGSTGFGYTF
NA	few	TRBV4-1	TRBJ1-5	CASSQESGNNQPQHF
NA	many	TRBV12-3/TRBV12-4	TRBJ2-2	CASTDMLTGELFF
NA	many	TRBV2	TRBJ1-4	CANSGGGEKLFF
NA	NA	TRBV19	TRBJ1-1	CASSIRVNTEAFF
TRBD1	NA	TRBV18	TRBJ2-2	CASSPPGQRSSTGELFF
NA	NA	TRBV12-3/TRBV12-4	TRBJ2-7	CASSPRTQYYEQYF
NA	NA	TRBV5-5	TRBJ1-1	CASSWEPGYNTEAFF
TRBD1	NA	TRBV6-9	TRBJ1-2	CASSYQGGPNGYTF
TRBD2	NA	TRBV11-2	TRBJ2-2	CASSQELTTGGLAGGGTGELFF
TRBD2	NA	TRBV5-1	TRBJ2-3	CASSRAGGTDTQYF